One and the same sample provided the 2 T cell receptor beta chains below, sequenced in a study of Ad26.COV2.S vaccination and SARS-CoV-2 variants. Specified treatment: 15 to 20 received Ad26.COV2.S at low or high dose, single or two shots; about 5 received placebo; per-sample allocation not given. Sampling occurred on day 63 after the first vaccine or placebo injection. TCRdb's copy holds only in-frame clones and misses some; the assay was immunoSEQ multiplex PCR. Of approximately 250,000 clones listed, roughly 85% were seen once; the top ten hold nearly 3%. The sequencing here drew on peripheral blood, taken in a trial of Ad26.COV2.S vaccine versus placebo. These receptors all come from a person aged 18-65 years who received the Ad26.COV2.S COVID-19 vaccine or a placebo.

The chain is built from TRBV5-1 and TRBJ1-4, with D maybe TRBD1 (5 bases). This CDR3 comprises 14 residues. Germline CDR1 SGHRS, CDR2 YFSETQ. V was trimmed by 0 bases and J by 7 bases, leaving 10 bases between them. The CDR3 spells CASSLAGYREKLFF. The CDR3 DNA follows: TGCGCCAGCAGCTTGGCAGGGTATCGTGAAAAACTGTTTTTT.

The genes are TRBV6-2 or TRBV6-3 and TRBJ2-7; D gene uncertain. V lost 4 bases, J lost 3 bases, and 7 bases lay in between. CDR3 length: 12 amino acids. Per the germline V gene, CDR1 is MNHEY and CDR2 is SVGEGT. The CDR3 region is CASSFVGYEQYV. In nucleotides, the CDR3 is TGTGCCAGCAGTTTTGTAGGCTACGAGCAGTACGTC.